This T cell receptor (beta chain) was profiled in a study of blood T cell repertoires in COVID-19. The CDR3 contains 14 residues. Germline CDR1 SEHNR, CDR2 FQNEAQ (reference sequence). The V end was cut by 3 bases, the J end by 6 bases, with 11 bases between. Sequenced by immunoSEQ multiplex PCR; TCRdb stores in-frame clones only, minus some. The repertoire consists of 30,000 to 35,000 clones, with roughly 85% occurring once and the leading ten covering more than 7.5%. V gene TRBV7-9 combines with J gene TRBJ2-2; no reliable D call. Source material: peripheral blood. This clonotype was sampled from a man older than 75 with active COVID-19. The CDR3 DNA reads TGTGCCAGCAGCTTGAGAGCGTCAGCCGGGGAGCTGTTTTTT. This codes for CASSLRASAGELFF.